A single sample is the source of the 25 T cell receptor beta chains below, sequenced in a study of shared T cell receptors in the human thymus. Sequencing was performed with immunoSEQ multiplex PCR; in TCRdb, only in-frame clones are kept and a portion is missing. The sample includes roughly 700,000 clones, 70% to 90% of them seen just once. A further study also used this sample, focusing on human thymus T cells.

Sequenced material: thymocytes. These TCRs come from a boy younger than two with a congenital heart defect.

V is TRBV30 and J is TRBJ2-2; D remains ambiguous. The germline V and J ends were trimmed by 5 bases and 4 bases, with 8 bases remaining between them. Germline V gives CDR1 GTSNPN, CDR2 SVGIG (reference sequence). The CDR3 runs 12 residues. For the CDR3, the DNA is TGTGCCTGGGGGCCAGGCACCGGGGAGCTGTTTTTT. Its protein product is CAWGPGTGELFF.

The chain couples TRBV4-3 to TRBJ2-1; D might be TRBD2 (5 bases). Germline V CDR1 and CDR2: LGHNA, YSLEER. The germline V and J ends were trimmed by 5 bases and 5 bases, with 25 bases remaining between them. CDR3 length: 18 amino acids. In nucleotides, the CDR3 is TGCGCCAGCAGCTTTCGGACTGGTCGGACCGGGCCCAACAATGAGCAGTTCTTC. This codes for CASSFRTGRTGPNNEQFF.

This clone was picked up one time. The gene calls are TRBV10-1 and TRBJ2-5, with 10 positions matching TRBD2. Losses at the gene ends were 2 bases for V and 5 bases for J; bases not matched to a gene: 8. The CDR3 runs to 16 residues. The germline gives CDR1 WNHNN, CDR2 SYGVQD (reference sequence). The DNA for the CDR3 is TGCGCCAGCAGTGAGGGCCCCCTTAGCGGGGGGGAGACCCAGTACTTC. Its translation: CASSEGPLSGGETQYF.

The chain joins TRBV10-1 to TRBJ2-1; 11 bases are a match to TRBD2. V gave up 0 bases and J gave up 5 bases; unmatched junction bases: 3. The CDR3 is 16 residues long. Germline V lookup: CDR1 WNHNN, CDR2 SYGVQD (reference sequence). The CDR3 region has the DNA TGCGCCAGCAGTGAGTCGACACTAGCGGGAGACAATGAGCAGTTCTTC. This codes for CASSESTLAGDNEQFF.

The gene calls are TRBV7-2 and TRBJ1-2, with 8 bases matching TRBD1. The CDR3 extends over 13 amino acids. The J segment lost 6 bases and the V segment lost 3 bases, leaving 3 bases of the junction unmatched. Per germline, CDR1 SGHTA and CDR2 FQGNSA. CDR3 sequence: CASSFGQGHGYTF. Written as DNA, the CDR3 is TGTGCCAGCAGCTTCGGACAGGGTCATGGCTACACCTTC.

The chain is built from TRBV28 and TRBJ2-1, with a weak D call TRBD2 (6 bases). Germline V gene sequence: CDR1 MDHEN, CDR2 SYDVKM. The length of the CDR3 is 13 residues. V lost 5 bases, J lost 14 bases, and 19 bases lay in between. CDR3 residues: CASSGAGSLGEFF. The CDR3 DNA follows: TGTGCCAGCAGTGGCGCGGGGTCTCTTGGGGAGTTCTTC.

The CDR3 loop is CASSLEGSTKYNEQFF. CDR3 in DNA: TGTGCCAGCAGCTTAGAGGGGTCTACCAAATACAATGAGCAGTTCTTC. The V call is TRBV7-2, the J call TRBJ2-1; the D gene is possibly TRBD1 (5 bases). This CDR3 region has 16 residues. Germline V CDR1 and CDR2: SGHTA, FQGNSA. Between the trimmed V and J ends, which lost 1 base and 4 bases, there was a span of 14 bases.

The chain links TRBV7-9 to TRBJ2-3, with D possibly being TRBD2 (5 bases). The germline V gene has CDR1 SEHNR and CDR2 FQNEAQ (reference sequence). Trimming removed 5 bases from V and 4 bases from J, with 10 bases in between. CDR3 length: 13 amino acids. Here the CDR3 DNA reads TGTGCCAGCAGCCCCGAGGAGGCAGATACGCAGTATTTT. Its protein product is CASSPEEADTQYF.

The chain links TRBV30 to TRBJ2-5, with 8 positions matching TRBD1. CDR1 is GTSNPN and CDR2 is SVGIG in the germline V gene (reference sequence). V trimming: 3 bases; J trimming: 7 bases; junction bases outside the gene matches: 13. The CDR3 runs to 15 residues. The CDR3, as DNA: TGTGCCTGGAGCGCTATTGGACAGGGAGAGGTGACCCAGTACTTC. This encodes CAWSAIGQGEVTQYF.

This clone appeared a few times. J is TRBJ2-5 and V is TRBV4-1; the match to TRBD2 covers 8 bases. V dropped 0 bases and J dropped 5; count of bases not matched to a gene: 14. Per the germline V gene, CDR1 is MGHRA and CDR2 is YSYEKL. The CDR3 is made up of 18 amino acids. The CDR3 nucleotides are TGCGCCAGCAGCCAAGATGCGCTAGCGGGCCCGAGGGGCGAGACCCAGTACTTC. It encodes CASSQDALAGPRGETQYF.

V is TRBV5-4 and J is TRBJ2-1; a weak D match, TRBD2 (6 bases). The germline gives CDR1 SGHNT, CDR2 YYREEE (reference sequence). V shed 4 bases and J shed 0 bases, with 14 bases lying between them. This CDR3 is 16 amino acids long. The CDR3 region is CASSPSTRSSYNEQFF. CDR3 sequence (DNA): TGTGCCAGCAGCCCTTCGACTAGGAGCTCCTACAATGAGCAGTTCTTC.

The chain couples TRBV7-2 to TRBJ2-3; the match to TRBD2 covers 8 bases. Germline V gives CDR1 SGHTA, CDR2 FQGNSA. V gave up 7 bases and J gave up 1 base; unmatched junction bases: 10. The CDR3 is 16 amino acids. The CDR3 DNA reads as TGTGCCAGCACCCTTTCCAGCGGGAGTGGCACAGATACGCAGTATTTT. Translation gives CASTLSSGSGTDTQYF.

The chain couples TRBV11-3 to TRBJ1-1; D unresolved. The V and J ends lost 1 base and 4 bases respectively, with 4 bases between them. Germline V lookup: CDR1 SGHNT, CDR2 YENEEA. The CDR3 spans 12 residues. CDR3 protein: CASSLVSTEAFF. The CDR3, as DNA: TGTGCCAGCAGCTTAGTTAGCACTGAAGCTTTCTTT.

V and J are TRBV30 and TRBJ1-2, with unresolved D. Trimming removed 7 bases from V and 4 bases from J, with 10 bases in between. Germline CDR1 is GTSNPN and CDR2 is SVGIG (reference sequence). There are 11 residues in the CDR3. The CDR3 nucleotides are TGTGCCTCCCTATCGGTCTATGGCTACACCTTC. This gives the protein CASLSVYGYTF.

The CDR3 sequence is CASSQDLGGRGTDTQYF. CDR3 coding DNA: TGCGCCAGCAGCCAAGATCTAGGCGGGAGAGGGACAGATACGCAGTATTTT. The V gene is TRBV4-1, the J gene TRBJ2-3, with 7 bases identical to TRBD2. J gave up 3 bases and V 0 bases, and 9 bases lay outside the gene matches. CDR3 length: 17 amino acids. Germline assignment: CDR1 MGHRA and CDR2 YSYEKL.

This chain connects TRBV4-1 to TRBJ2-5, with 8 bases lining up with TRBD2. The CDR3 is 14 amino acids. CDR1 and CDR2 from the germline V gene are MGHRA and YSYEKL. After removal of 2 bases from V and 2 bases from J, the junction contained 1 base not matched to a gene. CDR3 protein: CASSQTSGQETQYF. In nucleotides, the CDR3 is TGCGCCAGCAGCCAAACTAGCGGACAAGAGACCCAGTACTTC.

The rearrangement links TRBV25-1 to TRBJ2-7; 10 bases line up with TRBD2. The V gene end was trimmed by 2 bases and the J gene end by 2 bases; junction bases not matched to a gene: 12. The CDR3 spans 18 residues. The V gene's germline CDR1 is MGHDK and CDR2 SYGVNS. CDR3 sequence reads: CASSEPSGEREGPYEQYF. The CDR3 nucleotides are TGTGCCAGCAGTGAACCCTCCGGGGAGCGGGAGGGCCCCTACGAGCAGTACTTC.

This chain's CDR3 is CASSFPPGTGVESNQPQHF. In DNA form, the CDR3 reads TGTGCCAGCAGTTTCCCTCCCGGGACAGGGGTGGAAAGCAATCAGCCCCAGCATTTT. This rearrangement joins TRBV28 to TRBJ1-5; 10 positions match TRBD1. The germline V gene encodes CDR1 MDHEN and CDR2 SYDVKM. This CDR3 is 19 amino acids long. V shed 3 bases and J 1 base; nucleotides not matched to a gene: 12.

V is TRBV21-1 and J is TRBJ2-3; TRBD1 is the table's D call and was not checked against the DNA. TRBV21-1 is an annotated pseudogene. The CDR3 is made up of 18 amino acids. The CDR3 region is CASSKKAATGECTDTQYF. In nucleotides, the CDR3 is TGTGCCAGCAGCAAAAAAGCCGCGACAGGGGAGTGCACAGATACGCAGTATTTT.

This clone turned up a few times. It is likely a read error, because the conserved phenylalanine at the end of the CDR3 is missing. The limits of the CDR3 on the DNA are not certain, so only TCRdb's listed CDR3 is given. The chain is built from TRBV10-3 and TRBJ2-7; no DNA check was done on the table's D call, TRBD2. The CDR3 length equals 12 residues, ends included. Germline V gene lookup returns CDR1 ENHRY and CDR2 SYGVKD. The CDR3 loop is CAAGVVFGETSI.

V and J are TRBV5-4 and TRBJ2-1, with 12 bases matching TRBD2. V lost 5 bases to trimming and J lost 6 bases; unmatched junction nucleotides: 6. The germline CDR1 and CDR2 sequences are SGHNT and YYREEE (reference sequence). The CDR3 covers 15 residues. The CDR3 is CASSYGLAGLNEQFF. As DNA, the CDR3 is TGTGCCAGCAGTTACGGACTAGCGGGACTCAATGAGCAGTTCTTC.

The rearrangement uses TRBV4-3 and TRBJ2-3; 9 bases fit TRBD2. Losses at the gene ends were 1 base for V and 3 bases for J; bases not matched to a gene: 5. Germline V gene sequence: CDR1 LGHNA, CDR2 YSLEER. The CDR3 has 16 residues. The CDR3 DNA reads TGCGCCAGCAGCCAAGTCTGGCTAGCGGGAACAGATACGCAGTATTTT. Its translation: CASSQVWLAGTDTQYF.

The CDR3 protein is CASSQRDRAHEQYF. Here the CDR3 DNA reads TGTGCCAGCAGCCAACGGGACAGGGCCCACGAGCAGTACTTC. V usage is TRBV14 and J usage is TRBJ2-7; 9 bases match TRBD1. CDR1 and CDR2 from the germline V gene are SGHDN and FVKESK. The V and J ends lost 2 bases and 5 bases, in that order; junction bases with no gene match: 4. CDR3 length: 14 residues.

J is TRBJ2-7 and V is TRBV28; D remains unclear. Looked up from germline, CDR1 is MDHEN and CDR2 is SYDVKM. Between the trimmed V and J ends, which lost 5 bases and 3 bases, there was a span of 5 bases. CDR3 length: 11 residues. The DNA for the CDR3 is TGTGCCAGCAGTCGTTTCTACGAGCAGTACTTC. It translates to CASSRFYEQYF. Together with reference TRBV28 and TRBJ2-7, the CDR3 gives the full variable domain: DVKVTQSSRYLVKRTGEKVFLECVQDMDHENMFWYRQDPGLGLRLIYFSYDVKMKEKGDIPEGYSVSREKKERFSLILESASTNQTSMYLCASSRFYEQYFGPGTRLTVT.

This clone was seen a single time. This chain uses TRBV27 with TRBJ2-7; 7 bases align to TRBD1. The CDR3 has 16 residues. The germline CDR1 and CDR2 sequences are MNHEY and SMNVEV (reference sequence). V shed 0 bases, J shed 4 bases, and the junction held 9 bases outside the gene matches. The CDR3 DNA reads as TGTGCCAGCAGTTTATCTGTACAGGGGATCCTTTACGAGCAGTACTTC. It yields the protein CASSLSVQGILYEQYF.